This passage covers 9 T cell receptor beta chains from one sample sequenced in a study of HIV-infected patients and healthy controls. Follow-up blood was drawn about 14 weeks, roughly three months, after antiretroviral therapy began. The repertoire came from unfractionated whole blood and reflected all unsorted peripheral T cells. Reverse transcription used 450 to 500 ng RNA and constant-region primers for alpha and beta. Using multiplexing indices, alpha and beta chain libraries were generated apart by chain-specific third strand synthesis. TCRdb reanalysed the 5' RACE reads using MiXCR and keeps one entry per CDR3 protein. Of 19,000 or so distinct CDR3 sequences in the sample, roughly 8.7% were seen once. Sequenced here: blood, sampled during antiretroviral therapy. Receptors originate from an adult with HIV infection.

This clonotype was found many times. The chain carries TRBV7-6 and TRBJ2-2; D is possibly TRBD1 (6 bases). V was trimmed by 2 bases and J by 0 bases, leaving 7 bases between them. The CDR3 has 15 amino acids. Germline lookup yields CDR1 SGHVS and CDR2 FNYEAQ. In DNA form, the CDR3 reads TGTGCCAGCAGCTTAAGACAGGCGAACACCGGGGAGCTGTTTTTT. As protein: CASSLRQANTGELFF.

By sample share, this clonotype is medium-sized. J is TRBJ2-2 and V is TRBV5-6; D perhaps matches TRBD2 (6 bases). Trimming took off 4 bases at V and 5 bases at J, with 15 bases between the two ends. This CDR3 is built from 15 residues. CDR1 is SGHDT, CDR2 YYEEEE, per germline. The CDR3: CASSPGTGETGELFF. The DNA for the CDR3 is TGTGCCAGCAGCCCCGGGACGGGGGAGACCGGGGAGCTGTTTTTT.

This clonotype was seen only a few times. The gene calls are TRBV28 and TRBJ1-1; no firm D call. The V gene lost 2 bases and the J gene lost 4 bases, with 11 bases spanning the gap. CDR1 and CDR2 from the germline V gene are MDHEN and SYDVKM. The CDR3 covers 14 residues. The CDR3 DNA follows: TGTGCCAGCAGTTTAGGGTACTATCGCACTGAAGCTTTCTTT. Translated, it gives CASSLGYYRTEAFF.

This clonotype was seen at least ten times. This chain links TRBV5-1 with TRBJ1-2; D is undetermined. Trimming stripped 4 bases from V and 5 bases from J, with 12 bases between. Germline V lookup: CDR1 SGHRS, CDR2 YFSETQ. The CDR3 is 13 residues long. CDR3 DNA: TGCGCCAGCAGCCCGTTGGAGGGTTATGGCTACACCTTC. It encodes CASSPLEGYGYTF.

In this sample, this clonotype turned up a few times. The gene calls are TRBV9 and TRBJ2-5, with D unresolved. Germline V gene data show CDR1 as SGDLS and CDR2 as YYNGEE. V was shortened by 0 bases and J by 2 bases, with 8 bases between the two germline ends. This CDR3 has 14 amino acids. The CDR3 DNA sequence: TGTGCCAGCAGCGTAGCGGGCACACAAGAGACCCAGTACTTC. Translation: CASSVAGTQETQYF.

This chain connects TRBV6-5 to TRBJ2-3; no reliable D call. The CDR3 contains 13 residues. Germline lookup yields CDR1 MNHEY and CDR2 SVGAGI. V was clipped by 6 bases and J by 2 bases, with 9 bases between them. The CDR3 protein is CASSVRHTDTQYF. The CDR3 bases are TGTGCCAGCAGCGTTCGGCACACAGATACGCAGTATTTT.

In its sample, this clonotype was seen many times. The rearrangement links TRBV2 to TRBJ2-7; D remains unclear. Germline lookup yields CDR1 SNHLY and CDR2 FYNNEI. V was clipped by 2 bases and J by 0 bases, with 14 bases between them. This CDR3 has 16 residues. CDR3 sequence: CASSESVFLSSYEQYF. The CDR3, as DNA: TGTGCCAGCAGTGAATCCGTGTTCCTTTCCTCCTACGAGCAGTACTTC.

This clonotype has at least ten counts. V is TRBV9 and J is TRBJ2-7, with 11 bases that match TRBD2. The CDR3 spans 16 residues. The V gene's germline CDR1 is SGDLS and CDR2 YYNGEE. Germline trimming cut 3 bases from V and 2 bases from J; bases unmatched to any gene: 7. The DNA of the CDR3 is TGTGCCAGCAGCGGCCCGGGACTAGCGGATGCCTACGAGCAGTACTTC. This codes for CASSGPGLADAYEQYF.

This clonotype occurred many times. J is TRBJ2-3 and V is TRBV28; 8 bases agree with TRBD2. Germline CDR1 is MDHEN and CDR2 is SYDVKM. This CDR3 region has 15 residues. Germline trimming cut 5 bases from V and 0 bases from J; bases unmatched to any gene: 4. Written as DNA, the CDR3 is TGTGCCAGCAGTGCGGGGGGCCTTAGCACAGATACGCAGTATTTT. As protein: CASSAGGLSTDTQYF.